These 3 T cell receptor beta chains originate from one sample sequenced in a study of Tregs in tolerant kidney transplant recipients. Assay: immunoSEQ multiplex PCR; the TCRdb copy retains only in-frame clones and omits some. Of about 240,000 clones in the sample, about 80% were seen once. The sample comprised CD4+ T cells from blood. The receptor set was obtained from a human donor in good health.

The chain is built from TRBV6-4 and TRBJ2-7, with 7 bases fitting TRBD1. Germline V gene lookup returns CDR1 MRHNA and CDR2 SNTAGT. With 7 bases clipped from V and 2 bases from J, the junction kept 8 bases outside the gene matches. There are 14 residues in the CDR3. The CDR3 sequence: CASKRRDRTYEQYF. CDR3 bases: TGTGCCAGCAAACGACGGGACAGAACCTACGAGCAGTACTTC.

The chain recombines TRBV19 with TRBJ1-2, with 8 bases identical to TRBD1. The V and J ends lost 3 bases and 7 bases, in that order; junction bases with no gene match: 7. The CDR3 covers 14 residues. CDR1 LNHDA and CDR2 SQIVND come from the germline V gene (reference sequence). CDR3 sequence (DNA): TGTGCCAGTAGTATTAGGACAGGGTATCTTGGCTACACCTTC. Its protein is CASSIRTGYLGYTF.

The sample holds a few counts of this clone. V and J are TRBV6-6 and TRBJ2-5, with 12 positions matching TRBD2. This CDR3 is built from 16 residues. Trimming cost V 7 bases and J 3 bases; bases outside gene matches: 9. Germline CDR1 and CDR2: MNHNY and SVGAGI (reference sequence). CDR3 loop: CASTNDRTSGKETQYF. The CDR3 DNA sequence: TGTGCCAGCACCAACGACAGGACTAGCGGGAAAGAGACCCAGTACTTC.